The clone carrying this TCR beta chain appeared many times. Its matching antigen is unknown. Lactation, pregnancy, other autoimmune disease or uncontrolled infection excluded patients. CDR1 and CDR2 (germline): DFQATT, SNEGSKA (reference sequence). This CDR3 has 13 amino acids. With 0 bases removed from V and 4 bases from J, the gap between germline ends came to 10 bases. This entry comes from a study of T cells in Graves' hyperthyroidism and ophthalmopathy. Amplified TCR beta CDR3 regions came from RNA transcripts. The HTBI primer set was used in a first-round RT-PCR of the TCR CDR3. Each CDR3 protein gets one entry after TCRdb re-called the multiplex PCR reads with MiXCR. This sample yields about 560,000 distinct CDR3 sequences, of which around 46% are seen a single time; roughly 8.2% belongs to the top ten. Whole-study results and caveats: Most expanded thyroid clonotypes above 0.001 recurred in blood. The model made its ophthalmopathy prediction, and onset followed a median 6.5 months later.

The gene calls are TRBV20-1 and TRBJ2-7; TRBD1 might be the D (5 bases). This sequence originates from a woman in her late teens or twenties with Graves' hyperthyroidism. The sequenced sample consisted of peripheral blood or thyroid tissue (not recorded which). The CDR3 loop is CSARDGQGYEQYF. The CDR3 region has the DNA TGCAGTGCTAGAGATGGGCAGGGATACGAGCAGTACTTC.